This TCR beta chain was retrieved from a study of blood T cell repertoires in COVID-19. Background on the study: Samples taken during acute and convalescent COVID-19 were collected in the United States, Italy and Spain. Nucleic acid was either cDNA or gDNA, and it came from T cells, B-cell-depleted T cells, or PBMCs.

In the original workflow: Researchers report that nucleated cell counts were estimated from reference gene primer amplification. Using immunoSEQ multiplex PCR, the repertoire was profiled, and TCRdb retains in-frame clones only, with some absent. V, J and clone size are taken as reported in that table, and D and trimming were inferred from the DNA itself. In the table there are about 95,000 clones, approximately 91% of which are singletons. This CDR3 spans 14 amino acids. Germline CDR1 is SGHTA and CDR2 is FQGNSA. Trimming stripped 5 bases from V and 3 bases from J, with 11 bases between. The sample taken for sequencing was peripheral blood. This clonotype was obtained from a woman aged 70-85 years with acute or convalescent COVID-19. The chain recombines TRBV7-2 with TRBJ2-4; possible D gene TRBD1, 6 bases. The DNA for the CDR3 is TGTGCCAGCAGCCCAGGGGCGTACAAAAACATTCAGTACTTC. Its protein product is CASSPGAYKNIQYF. Full variable domain (missing parts from reference TRBV7-2 and TRBJ2-4): GAGVSQSPSNKVTEKGKDVELRCDPISGHTALYWYRQSLGQGLEFLIYFQGNSAPDKSGLPSDRFSAERTGGSVSTLTIQRTQQEDSAVYLCASSPGAYKNIQYFGAGTRLSVL.